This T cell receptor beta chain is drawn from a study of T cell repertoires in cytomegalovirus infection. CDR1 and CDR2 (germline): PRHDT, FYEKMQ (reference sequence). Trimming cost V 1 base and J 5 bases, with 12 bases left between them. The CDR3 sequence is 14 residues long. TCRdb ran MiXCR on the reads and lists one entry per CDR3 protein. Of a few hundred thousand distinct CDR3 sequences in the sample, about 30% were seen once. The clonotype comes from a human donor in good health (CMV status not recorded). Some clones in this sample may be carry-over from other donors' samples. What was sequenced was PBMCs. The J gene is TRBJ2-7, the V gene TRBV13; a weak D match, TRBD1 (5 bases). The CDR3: CASSLAWQGDEQYF. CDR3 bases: TGTGCCAGCAGCTTAGCTTGGCAGGGCGACGAGCAGTACTTC.